By share, the clone carrying this T cell receptor (beta chain) counts as medium-sized. V was cut by 0 bases and J by 0 bases, with 13 bases left in between. The CDR3 contains 16 residues. Germline loops: CDR1 GTSNPN, CDR2 SVGIG (reference sequence). TCRdb processed the RT-PCR reads anew with MiXCR; each CDR3 protein has one entry. The data contain 1,100 to 1,500 distinct CDR3 sequences, 34% of them seen just once; the ten biggest clones take up nearly 10%. This TCR was recovered from a female donor with primary Sjogren's syndrome. V gene TRBV30 combines with J gene TRBJ2-3; D unresolved. Sequencing used memory CD4+ T cells from salivary gland. CDR3 residues: CAWSVPTAASTDTQYF. CDR3 DNA sequence: TGTGCCTGGAGTGTCCCGACTGCTGCTAGCACAGATACGCAGTATTTT.